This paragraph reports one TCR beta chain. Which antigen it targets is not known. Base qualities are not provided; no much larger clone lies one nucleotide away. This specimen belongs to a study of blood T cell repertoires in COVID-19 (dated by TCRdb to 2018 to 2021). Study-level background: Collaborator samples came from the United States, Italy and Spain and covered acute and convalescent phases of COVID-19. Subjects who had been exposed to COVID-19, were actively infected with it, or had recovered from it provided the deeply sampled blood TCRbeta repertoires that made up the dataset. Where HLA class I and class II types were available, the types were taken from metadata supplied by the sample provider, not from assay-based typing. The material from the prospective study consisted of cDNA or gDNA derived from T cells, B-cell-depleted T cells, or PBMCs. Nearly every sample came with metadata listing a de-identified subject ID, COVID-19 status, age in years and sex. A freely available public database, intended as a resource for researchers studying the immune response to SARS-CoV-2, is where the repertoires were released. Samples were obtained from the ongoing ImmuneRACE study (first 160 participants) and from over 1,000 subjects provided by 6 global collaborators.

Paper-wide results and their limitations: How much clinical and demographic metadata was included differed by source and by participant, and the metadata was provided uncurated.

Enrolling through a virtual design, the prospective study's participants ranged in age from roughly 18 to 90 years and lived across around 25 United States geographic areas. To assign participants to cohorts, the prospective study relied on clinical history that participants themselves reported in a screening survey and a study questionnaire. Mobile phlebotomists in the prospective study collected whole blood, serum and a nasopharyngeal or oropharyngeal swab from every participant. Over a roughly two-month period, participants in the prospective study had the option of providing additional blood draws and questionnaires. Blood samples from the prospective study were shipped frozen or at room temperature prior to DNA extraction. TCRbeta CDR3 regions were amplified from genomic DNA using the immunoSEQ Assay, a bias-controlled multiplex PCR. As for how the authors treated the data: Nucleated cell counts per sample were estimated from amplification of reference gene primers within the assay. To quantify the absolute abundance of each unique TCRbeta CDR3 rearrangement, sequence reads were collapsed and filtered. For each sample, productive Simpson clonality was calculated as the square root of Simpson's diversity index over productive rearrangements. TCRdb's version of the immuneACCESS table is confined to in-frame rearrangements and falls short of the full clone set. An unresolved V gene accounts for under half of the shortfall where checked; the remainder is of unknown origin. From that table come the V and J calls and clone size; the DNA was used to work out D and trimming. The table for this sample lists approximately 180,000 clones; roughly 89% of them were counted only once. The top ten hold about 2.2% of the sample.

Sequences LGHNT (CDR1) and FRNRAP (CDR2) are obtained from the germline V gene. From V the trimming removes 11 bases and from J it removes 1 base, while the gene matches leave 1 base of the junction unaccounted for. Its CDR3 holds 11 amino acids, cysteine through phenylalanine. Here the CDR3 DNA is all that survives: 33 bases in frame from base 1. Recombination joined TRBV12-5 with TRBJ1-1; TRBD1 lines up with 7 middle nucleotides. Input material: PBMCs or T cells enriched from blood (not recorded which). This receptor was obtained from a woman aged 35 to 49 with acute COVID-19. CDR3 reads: CAGQENTEAFF. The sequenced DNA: TGTGCTGGACAGGAGAACACTGAAGCTTTCTTT.